The entry below gives a single T cell receptor beta chain sequence along with its context. The antigen it recognizes is unknown. No clone much larger than this one lies a single base away; base qualities are absent. The cohort consisted of 650 to 850 healthy bone marrow donors. At the time of sampling, every cohort member was nominally healthy, though immune exposures that went unrecorded were likely present. The donor was CMV seronegative and was included in the group of 352 seronegative cohort members. A peripheral blood sample was provided by each donor, and peripheral blood mononuclear cells were used for TCR beta sequencing. Genomic DNA extraction from the blood cell samples was performed with the Qiagen DNeasy Blood Extraction Kit. The sample is drawn from a study of cytomegalovirus exposure and HLA in healthy donors (TCRdb year 2017). About the full investigation: According to an earlier analysis of 550 to 750 of the donors, 150 million to 200 million T cells yielded 117 million unique TCR beta sequences and about 300 Gb of sequence data. In a later genetic analysis, genome-wide SNP genotypes for about 55% of the roughly 700 donors were used, and that subset was treated as a discovery cohort. The aim of the study was to test whether cataloging public T cell receptors could identify signatures of past pathogen exposure. The study used immunosequencing to profile the T cell repertoires of around 600 subjects and linked those repertoires to cytomegalovirus serostatus. On average, around 240,000 unique TCR beta nucleotide sequences were sequenced per donor among fewer than 500 genotyped donors of the cohort, with roughly 18% of those sequences being non-productive. A separate validation cohort of approximately 130 different subjects was used in addition to the approximately 610-subject first cohort. Every discovery cohort repertoire had been produced on one sequencing platform. High-throughput TCR immunosequencing, statistical association of individual TCRs with disease status, and machine learning were combined to predict cytomegalovirus infection status. In a later analysis, previously published TCR beta repertoires from 666 donors were re-analyzed and high-resolution HLA genotyping was added so that TCR occurrence patterns could be studied. An earlier analysis of approximately 500 of the donors applied high-throughput TCR beta sequencing to assess whether each TCR beta V gene segment acted as functional or pseudogenic. HLA typing covered class I and class II loci at four-digit resolution. An early release that covered around 590 HLA-typed donors contained approximately 300 gigabases of sequencing data and 80 million or so unique TCR sequences. Of the roughly 400 genotyped donors, approximately 83% fell in the genetic ancestry cluster associated with self-reported Caucasian donors. Typing coverage varied by locus: roughly 629-630 donors for A, B, C, DRB1 and DQB1; approximately 500 for DQA1; approximately 570 for DPA1; around 450 for DPB1. The later analysis used no new phenotypic data to find candidate immune exposures, relying instead on TCR beta sequences and their occurrence across donors. Alongside the repertoire data, information on donor age, sex, ethnicity and CMV serostatus was compiled. A handful of DR-DQ haplotypes were handled as single units for association and clustering because linkage in the cohort was strong. General conclusions and limits of the study: A later analysis found that TCR association rates varied across HLA loci, with DRB1 alleles showing the most associated TCRs and HLA-C alleles the fewest. Most TCR sequences were observed very rarely across donors, whereas some public TCRs were present in many individuals. The presence/absence analyses assumed that sequencing depth was roughly uniform across donors, and that assumption may not be true. In vitro tests confirmed that a few of the cytomegalovirus-associated TCR beta chains recognize cytomegalovirus antigens. CMV serostatus was the only immune exposure information available for the cohort. According to the authors, the approach could potentially be generalized to other disease states and immunological phenotypes. The sequencing pipeline was judged likely to have produced a cluster of highly shared sequence variants as a technical artifact. In an earlier analysis of around 600 of the donors, most TCR beta V segments were observed in productive rearrangements about 87% or about 30% of the time, broadly matching IMGT annotations. This cohort had only TCR beta chains sequenced, and the lack of alpha or paired-chain data limited which features could be detected. In the study, some 160 TCR beta chains were listed as associated with cytomegalovirus. The 87-base-pair reads could not distinguish some IMGT-functional V segments, including TRBV6-2 and TRBV6-3, so those segments were excluded. Linkage disequilibrium might explain the correlated functional status among segregating V segments, but an unknown experimental factor could not be excluded. Because HLA typing was unavailable for some donors at each locus, only the typed subset was used in association tests. A later genetic analysis associated a missense DCLRE1C variant with V-gene and J-gene trimming of TCR beta chains, and an independent cohort replicated the association. In both the original and validation cohorts, the classifier was reported to diagnose cytomegalovirus status with high specificity and sensitivity. In a later analysis, HLA-associated TCR beta chains showed more clonal expansion and lower generation probabilities than non-associated chains that were equally common. Because counts were too low, about 18 rarely observed V segments, including chromosome 9 orphons, were left out of the earlier analysis of about 620 of the donors. In a later genetic analysis, fewer N-insertions in productive TCRs were reported among donors in an Asian-associated ancestry cluster than the approximately 710-donor mean. A later analysis reported that several top co-occurrence clusters appeared linked to parvovirus B19, influenza, CMV and Epstein-Barr virus. A later analysis associated 16,951 TCR beta sequences with specific HLA alleles at a false discovery rate of 0.05. Strong co-occurrence of HLA alleles, especially DR and DQ, made assigning TCR associations to individual alleles difficult. A further reported finding was that TCR beta sequences accurately predicted the HLA-A and HLA-B alleles for most subjects in the first cohort. A later analysis found that most CMV-associated TCR beta chains appeared HLA-restricted, with HLA associations seemingly driven largely by CMV exposure.

The method was the immunoSEQ multiplex PCR assay. A mixture of 60 forward primers for TCR Vbeta segments and 13 reverse primers for TCR Jbeta segments was used in the multiplex PCR. The CDR3 region of rearranged TCR beta genes was amplified from genomic DNA with a multiplex PCR assay. The amplified TCR beta libraries were sequenced on the Illumina HiSeq System as 87-base-pair reads. The published analysis was carried out like this. Across the 500 to 700 repertoires, a later analysis counted 78 million or so unique TCR beta chains, roughly 11 million of which were shared by at least two donors. Raw reads were error-corrected and collapsed into unique sequences with a nearest-neighbor algorithm that merged closely related sequences to remove PCR and sequencing errors. V, D and J gene segments were assigned by aligning CDR3 sequences to IMGT reference sequences. For a sequence to be retained, a match of at least six nucleotides to both a V gene segment and a J gene segment was required. A rearrangement was called productive if the CDR3 had no stop codons and remained in frame with V and J, and every other rearrangement was called non-productive. CDR3 was defined by IMGT convention, running from the second conserved V-encoded cysteine to the conserved J-encoded phenylalanine. The earlier analysis of about 590 of the donors excluded sequences that lacked an unambiguous match to a single V gene segment. An earlier analysis of a few hundred of the donors called V segments functional above 56.7% productive rearrangements and segregating when the between-donor standard deviation exceeded 5%. A statistical classification framework was developed to diagnose cytomegalovirus status using the catalog of TCR beta chain sequences. In a later analysis, TCR nucleotide sequences were compared against IMGT/GENE-DB human TR gene sequences so that V and J genes could be assigned. The TCRdist pipeline was used in a later analysis to assign CDR3 sequences and most-parsimonious VDJ recombination scenarios. In a later analysis, each TCR beta chain was defined by its CDR3 amino acid sequence together with its V-gene family, and reads without a unique V-gene family were excluded. To address suspected cross-contamination and a sequencing artifact, a later analysis removed 592 highly shared, low-generation-probability nucleotide sequences. In a later analysis, a clonal expansion index for each public chain was calculated from normalized within-repertoire ranks of inferred template counts. In a later analysis, generation probabilities were computed using a VDJ recombination model fitted to out-of-frame rearrangements, and the results were checked against IGoR. In a later analysis, hypergeometric tests were used to score TCR-TCR, TCR-HLA and TCR-CMV co-occurrence, with a repertoire-size bias correction applied to TCR pairs. A later analysis estimated false discovery rates by permuting HLA or CMV assignments 20 times. In a later analysis, co-occurring TCRs were grouped using DBSCAN, and TCRdist sequence similarity was added for clustering within HLA-allele-positive subsets. Repertoires with fewer than 30,000 or more than 120,000 public chains, plus five repertoires with anomalous nucleotide sharing, were excluded from co-occurrence clustering. TCRdb took over this immuneACCESS table, retaining in-frame rearrangements with V and J assigned. Such tables are incomplete; in checked studies, under half of the missing clones stem from an unresolved V gene, and the remainder is unexplained. V and J calls plus clone size are reproduced from that table; the DNA served to infer D and trimming. The sample table lists 150,000 to 200,000 clones, approximately 62% of them with a count of one. The top ten constitute approximately 1.3% of the sample.

The germline V gene provides CDR1 KGHSH and CDR2 LQKENI. Including cysteine and phenylalanine, the CDR3 has 16 amino acids. The sequence is cut down to CDR3 DNA, 48 bases in frame from base 1. V and J are truncated by 1 base and 0 bases respectively, leaving an intervening sequence of 9 bases. The source of this sequence is a man aged 50 to 60 in good health and CMV-seronegative. Recombination joined TRBV18 with TRBJ1-4; TRBD1 is perhaps the D gene, given 5 matching bases. The specimen sequenced was PBMCs. The DNA sequence is as follows: TGTGCCAGCTCACCACTTCAGGGCCCAACTAATGAAAAACTGTTTTTT. This yields the protein CASSPLQGPTNEKLFF.